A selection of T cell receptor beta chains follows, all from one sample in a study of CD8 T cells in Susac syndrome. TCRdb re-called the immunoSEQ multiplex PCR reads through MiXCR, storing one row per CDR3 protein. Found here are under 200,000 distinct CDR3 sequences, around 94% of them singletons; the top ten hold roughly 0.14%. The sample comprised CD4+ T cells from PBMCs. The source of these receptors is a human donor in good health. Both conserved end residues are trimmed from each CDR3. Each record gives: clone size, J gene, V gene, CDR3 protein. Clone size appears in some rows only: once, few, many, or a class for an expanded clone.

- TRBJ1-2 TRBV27 ASRGDGGYT
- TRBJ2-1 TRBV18 ASSPPVAGGLEQF
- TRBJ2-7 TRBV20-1 SAPGTATYEQY
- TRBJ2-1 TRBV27 ASSPLGANEQF
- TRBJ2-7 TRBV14 ASSQEYGFYEQY
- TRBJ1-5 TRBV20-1 SARAPRDSNQPQH
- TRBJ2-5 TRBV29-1 SFLGLETQY
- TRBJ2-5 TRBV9 ASSVSAGEETQY
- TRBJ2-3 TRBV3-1 ASSQALAGPDTQY
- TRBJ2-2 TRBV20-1 SARDFRDTGELF
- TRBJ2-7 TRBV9 ASSVTSSPYEQY
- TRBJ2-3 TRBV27 ASTGAFGDTQY
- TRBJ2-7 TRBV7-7 ASSLTRVQY
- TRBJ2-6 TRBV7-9 ASSLAGGYSGANVLT
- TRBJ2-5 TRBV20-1 SARDIRQGDLETQY
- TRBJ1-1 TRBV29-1 SVARGMNTEAF
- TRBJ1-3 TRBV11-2 ASSFTGAQGNTIY
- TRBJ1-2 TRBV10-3 AISPHPGPEGGYT
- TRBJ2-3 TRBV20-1 SAKRGGQDTQY
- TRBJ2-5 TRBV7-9 ASSLVGEETQY
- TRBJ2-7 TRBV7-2 ASSLANRDEQY
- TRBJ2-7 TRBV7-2 ASSLPLQGLSHEQY
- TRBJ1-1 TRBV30 AWSGAGGTYTEAF
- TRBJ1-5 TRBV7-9 ASSGTGDQPQH
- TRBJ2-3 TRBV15 ATSRGSDTQY
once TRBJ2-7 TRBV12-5 ASGDSSSYEQY
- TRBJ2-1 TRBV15 ATSSPKRGGNNEQF
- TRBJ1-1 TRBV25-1 ASSEFKEGTEAF
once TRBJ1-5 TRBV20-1 SAERTGEMAQH
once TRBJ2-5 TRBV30 AWSIQETQY
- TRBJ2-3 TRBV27 ASSQGQGFTDTQY
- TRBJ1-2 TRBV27 ASSLYGKSGYT
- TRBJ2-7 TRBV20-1 SAPGRGASGDYEQY
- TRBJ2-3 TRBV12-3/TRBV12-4 ASTQGPFGTDTQY